The clone carrying this T cell receptor beta chain was counted ten times or more. Its antigen remains unidentified. RNA transcripts gave rise to amplified TCR beta CDR3 regions. HTBI primers were the set used in a first-round RT-PCR of the TCR CDR3. TCRdb analysed the multiplex PCR reads with MiXCR anew, one entry per CDR3 protein. Here the sample spans around 34,000 distinct CDR3 sequences, around 53% being singletons. Enrolled ophthalmopathy patients presented with a Clinical Activity Score of at least 3, a NOSPECS grade of at least 4, and disease duration under 3 months. This sample stems from a study of T cells in Graves' hyperthyroidism and ophthalmopathy. Study conclusions and caveats: Also found in blood were most expanded thyroid clonotypes above 0.001.

This TCR came from a woman aged 35 to 49 with Graves' ophthalmopathy. What was sequenced was blood.

CDR3 nucleotide sequence: TGTGCCAGCACCGCTGGACAGGGACCACTCTCTGGAAACACCATATATTTT. This encodes CASTAGQGPLSGNTIYF. This sequence joins TRBV6-1 and TRBJ1-3, with 8 bases identical to TRBD1. The CDR3 runs to 17 residues. V lost 7 bases, J lost 0 bases, and 11 bases stayed unmatched. Per germline, CDR1 MNHNS and CDR2 SASEGT.